This TCR beta chain was recorded in a study of blood T cell repertoires in COVID-19. In the study overall: Sites in the United States, Italy and Spain provided acute and convalescent COVID-19 samples.

V lost 0 bases and J lost 6; bases outside the gene matches: 20. CDR3 length: 20 amino acids. Study processing details: Reference gene primers were amplified, and this amplification served to estimate nucleated cell counts. Produced via immunoSEQ multiplex PCR; TCRdb's table is partial and in-frame only. The D gene and trimming were derived from the DNA, and the V and J assignments and clone size from that table. The table lists some 150,000 clones, 85% to 90% of them singletons. Sequenced input: PBMCs or T cells enriched from blood (not recorded which). The chain links TRBV5-3 to TRBJ2-1; 8 bases are shared with TRBD2. TRBV5-3 carries the ORF label, with uncertain function. The clonotype originates from a woman aged 25 to 39 with acute COVID-19. CDR3 nucleotide sequence: TGTGCCAGAAGCTTGGCCGGACGGGAGGGCTGGGGAATGTGGTTCAATGAGCAGTTCTTC. Encoded protein: CARSLAGREGWGMWFNEQFF.